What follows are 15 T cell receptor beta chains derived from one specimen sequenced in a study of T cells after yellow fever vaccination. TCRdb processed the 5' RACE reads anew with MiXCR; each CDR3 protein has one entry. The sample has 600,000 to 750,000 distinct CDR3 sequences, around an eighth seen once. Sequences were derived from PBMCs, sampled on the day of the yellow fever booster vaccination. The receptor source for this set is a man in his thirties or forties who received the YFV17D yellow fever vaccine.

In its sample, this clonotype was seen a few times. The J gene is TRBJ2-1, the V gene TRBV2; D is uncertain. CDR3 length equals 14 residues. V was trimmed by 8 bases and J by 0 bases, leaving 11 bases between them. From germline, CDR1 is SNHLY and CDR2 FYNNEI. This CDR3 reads CASVGRSSYNEQFF. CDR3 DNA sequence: TGTGCCAGCGTAGGTCGGAGCTCCTACAATGAGCAGTTCTTC.

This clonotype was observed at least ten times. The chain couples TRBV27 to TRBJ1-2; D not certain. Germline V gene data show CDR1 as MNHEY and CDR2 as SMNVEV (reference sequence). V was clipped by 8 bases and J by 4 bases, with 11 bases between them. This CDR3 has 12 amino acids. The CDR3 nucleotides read TGTGCCAGCCGAACTTCTAGCTATGGCTACACCTTC. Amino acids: CASRTSSYGYTF.

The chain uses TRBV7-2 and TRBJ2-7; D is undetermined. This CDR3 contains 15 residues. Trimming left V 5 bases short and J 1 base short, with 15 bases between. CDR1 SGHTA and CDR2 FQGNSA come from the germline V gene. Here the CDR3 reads CASSPGRMNSYEQYF. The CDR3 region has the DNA TGTGCCAGCAGCCCCGGACGGATGAATTCCTACGAGCAGTACTTC.

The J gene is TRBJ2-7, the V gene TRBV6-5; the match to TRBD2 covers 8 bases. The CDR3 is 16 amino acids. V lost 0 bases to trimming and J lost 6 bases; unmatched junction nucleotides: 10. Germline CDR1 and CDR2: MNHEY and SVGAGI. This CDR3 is CASSYSRGLAGGEQYF. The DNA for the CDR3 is TGTGCCAGCAGTTACTCGCGAGGGCTAGCGGGTGGCGAGCAGTACTTC.

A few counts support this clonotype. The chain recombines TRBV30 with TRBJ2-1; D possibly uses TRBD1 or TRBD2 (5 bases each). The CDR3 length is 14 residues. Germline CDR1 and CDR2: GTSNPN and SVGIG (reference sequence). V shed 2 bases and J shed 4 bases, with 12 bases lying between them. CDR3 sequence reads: CAWSPRGSYNEQFF. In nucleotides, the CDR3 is TGTGCCTGGAGTCCACGGGGCTCTTACAATGAGCAGTTCTTC.

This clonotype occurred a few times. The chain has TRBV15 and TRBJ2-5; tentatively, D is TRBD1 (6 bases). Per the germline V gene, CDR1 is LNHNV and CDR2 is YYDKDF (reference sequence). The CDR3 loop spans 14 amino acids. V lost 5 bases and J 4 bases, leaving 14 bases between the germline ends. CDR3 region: CATSSRQAGETQYF. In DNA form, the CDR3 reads TGTGCCACCAGCTCCCGACAGGCGGGAGAGACCCAGTACTTC. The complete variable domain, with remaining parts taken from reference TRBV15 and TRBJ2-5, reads DAMVIQNPRYQVTQFGKPVTLSCSQTLNHNVMYWYQQKSSQAPKLLFHYYDKDFNNEADTPDNFQSRRPNTSFCFLDIRSPGLGDTAMYLCATSSRQAGETQYFGPGTRLLVL.

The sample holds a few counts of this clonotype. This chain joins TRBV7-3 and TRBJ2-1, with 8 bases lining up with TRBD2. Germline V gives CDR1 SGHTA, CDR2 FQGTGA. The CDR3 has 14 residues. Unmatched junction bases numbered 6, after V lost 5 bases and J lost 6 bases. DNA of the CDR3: TGTGCCAGCAGCCTACTAGCGGCTGGCAATGAGCAGTTCTTC. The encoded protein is CASSLLAAGNEQFF.

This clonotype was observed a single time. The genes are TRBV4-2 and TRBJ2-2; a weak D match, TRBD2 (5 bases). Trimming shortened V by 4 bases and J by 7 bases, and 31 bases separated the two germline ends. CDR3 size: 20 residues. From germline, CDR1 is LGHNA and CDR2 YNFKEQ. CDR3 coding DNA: TGTGCCAGCAGCCCGGACTCCCGGATGGTCGGTAGGCGAAATAACGGGGAGCTGTTTTTT. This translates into CASSPDSRMVGRRNNGELFF.

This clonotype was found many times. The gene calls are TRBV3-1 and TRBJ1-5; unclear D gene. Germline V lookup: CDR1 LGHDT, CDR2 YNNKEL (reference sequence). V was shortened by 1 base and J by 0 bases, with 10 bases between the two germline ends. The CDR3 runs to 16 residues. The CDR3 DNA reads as TGTGCCAGCAGCCAAGGCTCAGTAAATAGCAATCAGCCCCAGCATTTT. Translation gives CASSQGSVNSNQPQHF.

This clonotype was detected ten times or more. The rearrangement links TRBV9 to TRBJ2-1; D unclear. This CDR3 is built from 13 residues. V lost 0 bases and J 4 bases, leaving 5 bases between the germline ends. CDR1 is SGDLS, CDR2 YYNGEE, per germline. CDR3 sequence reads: CASSVDQYNEQFF. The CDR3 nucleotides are TGTGCCAGCAGCGTAGACCAGTACAATGAGCAGTTCTTC.

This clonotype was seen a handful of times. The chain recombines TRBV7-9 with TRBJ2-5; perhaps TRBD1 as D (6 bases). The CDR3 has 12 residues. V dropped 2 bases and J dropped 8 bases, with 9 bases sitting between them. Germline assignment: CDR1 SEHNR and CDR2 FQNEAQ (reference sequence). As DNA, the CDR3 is TGTGCCAGCAGCTTAAGAGGGGGAACCCAGTACTTC. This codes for CASSLRGGTQYF.

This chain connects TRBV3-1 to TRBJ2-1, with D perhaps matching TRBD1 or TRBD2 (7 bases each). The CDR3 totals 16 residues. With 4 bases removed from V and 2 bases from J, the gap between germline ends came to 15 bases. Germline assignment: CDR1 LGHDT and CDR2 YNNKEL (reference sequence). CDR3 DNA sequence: TGTGCCAGCAGCCCCAGGGGGGGAGCACCCTACAATGAGCAGTTCTTC. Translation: CASSPRGGAPYNEQFF.

Here the CDR3 reads CASSPSGRAQEQYF. The CDR3 coding sequence is TGTGCCAGCAGCCCGAGCGGGAGGGCCCAGGAGCAGTACTTC. The gene calls are TRBV7-9 and TRBJ2-7; 10 positions agree with TRBD2. The CDR3 extends over 14 amino acids. Germline V gene sequence: CDR1 SEHNR, CDR2 FQNEAQ (reference sequence). V lost 5 bases and J lost 7; bases outside the gene matches: 8.

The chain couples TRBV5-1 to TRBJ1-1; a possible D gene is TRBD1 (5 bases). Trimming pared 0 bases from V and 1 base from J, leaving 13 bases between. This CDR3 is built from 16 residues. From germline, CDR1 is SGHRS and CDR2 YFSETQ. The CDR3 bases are TGCGCCAGCAGCTTGGGTAGGGAGGGGAAGAACACTGAAGCTTTCTTT. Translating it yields CASSLGREGKNTEAFF.

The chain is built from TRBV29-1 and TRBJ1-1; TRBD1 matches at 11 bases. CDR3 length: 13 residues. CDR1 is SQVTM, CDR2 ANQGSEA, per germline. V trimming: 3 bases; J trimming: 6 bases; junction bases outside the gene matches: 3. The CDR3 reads CSVEWTGGSEAFF. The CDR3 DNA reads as TGCAGCGTTGAGTGGACAGGGGGCTCTGAAGCTTTCTTT.